One sample yielded the 25 T cell receptor beta chains listed below, sequenced in a study of cytomegalovirus exposure and HLA in healthy donors. The PCR employed 60 Vbeta primers together with 13 Jbeta primers. Data came from immunoSEQ multiplex PCR; TCRdb stores just in-frame clones and leaves some out. Here the sample table reports roughly 50,000 clones. The sample consisted of PBMCs. Receptor source: a female donor in good health and CMV-seronegative.

The chain is built from TRBV5-1 and TRBJ2-7; possible D gene TRBD1, 5 bases. Germline V gene sequence: CDR1 SGHRS, CDR2 YFSETQ. The V gene lost 5 bases and the J gene lost 3 bases, with 6 bases spanning the gap. This CDR3 comprises 11 residues. For the CDR3, the DNA is TGCGCCAGCAGAGACAGCTACGAGCAGTACTTC. Encoded protein: CASRDSYEQYF. Full variable domain (rest looked up from reference TRBV5-1 and TRBJ2-7): KAGVTQTPRYLIKTRGQQVTLSCSPISGHRSVSWYQQTPGQGLQFLFEYFSETQRNKGNFPGRFSGRQFSNSRSEMNVSTLELGDSALYLCASRDSYEQYFGPGTRLTVT.

The CDR3 DNA follows: TGTGCCAGCAGCCAAGATTGGTCTAGCGGGGCGTACGAGCAGTACTTC. Residues: CASSQDWSSGAYEQYF. This chain connects TRBV4-2 to TRBJ2-7, with TRBD2 matching 9 bases. The CDR3 is made up of 16 amino acids. Trimming removed 0 bases from V and 4 bases from J; junction bases left unmatched: 7. In germline, CDR1 is LGHNA, CDR2 YNFKEQ.

The rearrangement links TRBV7-2 to TRBJ2-1; TRBD2 matches 9 bases. The CDR3 has 16 residues. V shed 5 bases, J shed 5 bases, and the junction held 10 bases outside the gene matches. The germline V gene encodes CDR1 SGHTA and CDR2 FQGNSA. CDR3 bases: TGTGCCAGCAGCAAAGTGGCGGGAGGGTCCCACAATGAGCAGTTCTTC. It is translated as CASSKVAGGSHNEQFF.

The chain carries TRBV7-9 and TRBJ1-2; TRBD1 is a possible D gene (6 bases). CDR1 and CDR2 (germline): SEHNR, FQNEAQ (reference sequence). This CDR3 has 14 residues. Trimming cost V 4 bases and J 2 bases, with 11 bases left between them. CDR3 sequence (DNA): TGTGCCAGCAGCTCCTCGGGGGGCAACTATGGCTACACCTTC. This gives the protein CASSSSGGNYGYTF.

This chain uses TRBV5-1 with TRBJ2-7; TRBD1 matches at 11 bases. The CDR3 extends over 17 amino acids. Germline lookup yields CDR1 SGHRS and CDR2 YFSETQ. J was trimmed by 2 bases and V by 0 bases; bases with no gene match: 7. The chain's CDR3 is CASSLGTGGAGTYEQYF. CDR3 DNA sequence: TGCGCCAGCAGCTTGGGGACAGGGGGCGCTGGGACCTACGAGCAGTACTTC.

V is TRBV7-3 and J is TRBJ1-1; a possible D gene is TRBD1 (5 bases). CDR1 is SGHTA, CDR2 FQGTGA, per germline. V gave up 5 bases and J gave up 2 bases, with 12 bases separating them. The CDR3 extends over 14 amino acids. CDR3 coding DNA: TGTGCCAGCAGCCTAGGGGTTGAAAACACTGAAGCTTTCTTT. Its translation: CASSLGVENTEAFF.

This chain links TRBV4-2 with TRBJ1-4; D possibly corresponds to TRBD1 (5 bases). Germline CDR1 reads LGHNA; CDR2 reads YNFKEQ. The ends were cut back, 0 bases at V and 7 bases at J, with 9 bases in the middle. The CDR3 totals 14 residues. Written as DNA, the CDR3 is TGTGCCAGCAGCCAAGATCGAACAGGTGAAAAACTGTTTTTT. It yields the protein CASSQDRTGEKLFF.

This chain links TRBV6-6 with TRBJ1-5, with 10 nucleotides matching TRBD1. The CDR3 consists of 16 residues. Per germline, CDR1 MNHNY and CDR2 SVGAGI (reference sequence). The ends lost 5 bases at V and 7 bases at J; junction bases unmatched: 11. CDR3 residues: CASSPRRQGAEQPQHF. The CDR3 bases are TGTGCCAGCAGTCCGCGCCGACAGGGGGCTGAACAGCCCCAGCATTTT.

The chain employs TRBV30 and TRBJ1-1, with D uncertain. Trimming pared 0 bases from V and 0 bases from J, leaving 8 bases between. This CDR3 spans 14 amino acids. The V gene's germline CDR1 is GTSNPN and CDR2 SVGIG (reference sequence). For the CDR3, the DNA is TGTGCCTGGAGTGTGCCCGAGATGAACACTGAAGCTTTCTTT. Its translation: CAWSVPEMNTEAFF.

The chain's CDR3 is CASGGSGNTEAFF. In DNA form, the CDR3 reads TGTGCCAGTGGGGGGTCGGGGAACACTGAAGCTTTCTTT. J is TRBJ1-1 and V is TRBV7-9; TRBD1 might be the D (5 bases). The CDR3 loop spans 13 amino acids. In germline, CDR1 is SEHNR, CDR2 FQNEAQ (reference sequence). V was trimmed by 9 bases and J by 1 base, leaving 12 bases between them.

The gene calls are TRBV5-6 and TRBJ1-2, with 8 bases fitting TRBD1. CDR1 is SGHDT, CDR2 YYEEEE, per germline. CDR3 length: 14 residues. V dropped 4 bases and J dropped 3; count of bases not matched to a gene: 5. The CDR3 DNA is TGTGCCAGCAGCCGACAGGGGTCCGACTATGGCTACACCTTC. It encodes CASSRQGSDYGYTF.

The chain carries TRBV2 and TRBJ1-2; tentative D call: TRBD1 (5 bases). The CDR3 is 13 amino acids. CDR1 and CDR2 (germline): SNHLY, FYNNEI. V lost 7 bases to trimming and J lost 4 bases, with 13 bases between them. The DNA for the CDR3 is TGTGCCAGCACCGGAGGGACCGCCTATGGCTACACCTTC. As protein: CASTGGTAYGYTF. Based on the CDR3 plus reference TRBV2 and TRBJ1-2, the full variable domain is EPEVTQTPSHQVTQMGQEVILRCVPISNHLYFYWYRQILGQKVEFLVSFYNNEISEKSEIFDDQFSVERPDGSNFTLKIRSTKLEDSAMYFCASTGGTAYGYTFGSGTRLTVV.

This rearrangement joins TRBV2 to TRBJ2-7, with 7 bases matching TRBD1. The CDR3 loop spans 14 amino acids. CDR1 and CDR2 from the germline V gene are SNHLY and FYNNEI. Trimming took 4 bases from V and 4 from J; bases not matched to a gene: 7. This chain's CDR3 is CASSVGRGWYEQYF. Written as DNA, the CDR3 is TGTGCCAGCAGTGTCGGCAGGGGGTGGTACGAGCAGTACTTC. Supplemented by reference TRBV2 and TRBJ2-7, the full variable domain reads EPEVTQTPSHQVTQMGQEVILRCVPISNHLYFYWYRQILGQKVEFLVSFYNNEISEKSEIFDDQFSVERPDGSNFTLKIRSTKLEDSAMYFCASSVGRGWYEQYFGPGTRLTVT.

This chain joins TRBV30 and TRBJ2-7, with 10 nucleotides matching TRBD2. V lost 3 bases, J lost 0 bases, and 5 bases stayed unmatched. Germline V gene lookup returns CDR1 GTSNPN and CDR2 SVGIG (reference sequence). The CDR3 sequence is 15 residues long. The DNA for the CDR3 is TGTGCCTGGAGAGAAAGCGGGAGGGCCTCCTACGAGCAGTACTTC. It specifies CAWRESGRASYEQYF.

The V and J genes are TRBV6-5 and TRBJ1-2; 9 bases are a match to TRBD1. The germline V gene has CDR1 MNHEY and CDR2 SVGAGI. The CDR3 is 13 residues long. The V segment lost 7 bases and the J segment 3 bases; nucleotides outside the gene matches: 3. The chain's CDR3 is CASTRTGDYGYTF. CDR3 sequence (DNA): TGTGCCAGCACCCGGACAGGGGACTATGGCTACACCTTC.

The chain uses TRBV4-2 and TRBJ2-3; 10 bases line up with TRBD1. This CDR3 has 17 amino acids. From germline, CDR1 is LGHNA and CDR2 YNFKEQ. The trim removed 0 bases at V and 5 bases at J, leaving 8 bases unmatched. CDR3 bases: TGTGCCAGCAGCCAAGATCATTCGACAGGGGGCAGAGATACGCAGTATTTT. It codes for CASSQDHSTGGRDTQYF.

The chain uses TRBV18 and TRBJ2-3; 12 bases match TRBD2. J gave up 0 bases and V 1 base, and 14 bases lay outside the gene matches. The CDR3 runs 21 residues. Germline assignment: CDR1 KGHSH and CDR2 LQKENI. CDR3 DNA: TGTGCCAGCTCACCACTATCTAGCGGGGGGGCCCGTCGAGTGAGCACAGATACGCAGTATTTT. Translation: CASSPLSSGGARRVSTDTQYF.

This chain connects TRBV5-1 to TRBJ2-5, with 8 bases that match TRBD1. The CDR3 consists of 19 residues. The germline gives CDR1 SGHRS, CDR2 YFSETQ. After removal of 0 bases from V and 5 bases from J, the junction contained 18 bases not matched to a gene. The CDR3 loop reads CASSLGPRTGSGVMETQYF. CDR3 in DNA: TGCGCCAGCAGCTTGGGCCCCCGGACAGGGAGTGGGGTGATGGAGACCCAGTACTTC.

This chain joins TRBV2 and TRBJ2-7; 8 bases are a match to TRBD1. This CDR3 spans 14 amino acids. Per germline, CDR1 SNHLY and CDR2 FYNNEI. The V and J ends lost 4 bases and 5 bases, in that order; junction bases with no gene match: 7. CDR3 nucleotide sequence: TGTGCCAGCAGTGGGGGACAGGTGGGTGACGAGCAGTACTTC. Its protein product is CASSGGQVGDEQYF.

The chain combines TRBV6-4 with TRBJ2-7; D remains ambiguous. Trimming stripped 8 bases from V and 1 base from J, with 18 bases between. The length of the CDR3 is 15 residues. From germline, CDR1 is MRHNA and CDR2 SNTAGT. The CDR3, as DNA: TGTGCCAGCTCCCGAGGCATTTCTTCGTCCTACGAGCAGTACTTC. It encodes CASSRGISSSYEQYF.

V gene TRBV30 combines with J gene TRBJ2-7; possible D gene TRBD2, 6 bases. CDR3 length equals 12 residues. Germline V lookup: CDR1 GTSNPN, CDR2 SVGIG (reference sequence). Trimming left V 5 bases short and J 3 bases short, with 11 bases between. CDR3 amino acids: CAWGLGGYEQYF. CDR3 sequence (DNA): TGTGCCTGGGGACTCGGGGGCTACGAGCAGTACTTC.

This rearrangement joins TRBV30 to TRBJ1-6; 7 nucleotides line up with TRBD1. Germline lookup yields CDR1 GTSNPN and CDR2 SVGIG (reference sequence). The CDR3 contains 14 residues. Trimming removed 0 bases from V and 7 bases from J; junction bases left unmatched: 3. In DNA, the CDR3 is TGTGCCTGGAGTGTGGGACAGAGAAATTCACCCCTCCACTTT. It specifies CAWSVGQRNSPLHF.

About this clone: This sample also contains other DNA sequences that code for the same CDR3. This chain links TRBV30 with TRBJ1-4, with D maybe TRBD1 (5 bases). Between the trimmed V and J ends, which lost 6 bases and 5 bases, there was a span of 13 bases. Germline loops: CDR1 GTSNPN, CDR2 SVGIG (reference sequence). This CDR3 spans 13 amino acids. CDR3 residues: CACSGGPNEKLFF. In DNA, the CDR3 is TGTGCCTGCTCGGGGGGACCCAATGAAAAACTGTTTTTT.

The chain's CDR3 is CSVGQNTGELFF. The CDR3 DNA reads as TGCAGCGTTGGTCAGAACACCGGGGAGCTGTTTTTT. The chain couples TRBV29-1 to TRBJ2-2, with unresolved D. V dropped 4 bases and J dropped 1 base, with 4 bases sitting between them. The CDR3 length is 12 residues. The germline gives CDR1 SQVTM, CDR2 ANQGSEA.

The V call is TRBV27, the J call TRBJ2-7; a possible D gene is TRBD1 (5 bases). V dropped 3 bases and J dropped 5 bases, with 11 bases sitting between them. CDR3 length: 13 amino acids. The V gene's germline CDR1 is MNHEY and CDR2 SMNVEV (reference sequence). The CDR3 nucleotides are TGTGCCAGCAGTTTTTGGAAGGGGCACGAGCAGTACTTC. Translation: CASSFWKGHEQYF.